One sample yielded the 20 T cell receptor beta chains listed below, sequenced in a study of blood T cell repertoires in COVID-19. Assay: immunoSEQ multiplex PCR; the TCRdb copy retains only in-frame clones and omits some. This sample has approximately 70,000 clones, with roughly 77% found just once. The specimen was peripheral blood. The receptors were gathered from a woman aged 70-85 years with acute or convalescent COVID-19.

V is TRBV28 and J is TRBJ2-7; D unresolved. Trimming cost V 5 bases and J 3 bases, with 14 bases left between them. The length of the CDR3 is 14 residues. Germline CDR1 reads MDHEN; CDR2 reads SYDVKM. The CDR3 loop reads CASSHPTRDYEQYF. The CDR3 nucleotides read TGTGCCAGCAGTCACCCGACACGAGACTACGAGCAGTACTTC. Supplemented by reference TRBV28 and TRBJ2-7, the full variable domain reads DVKVTQSSRYLVKRTGEKVFLECVQDMDHENMFWYRQDPGLGLRLIYFSYDVKMKEKGDIPEGYSVSREKKERFSLILESASTNQTSMYLCASSHPTRDYEQYFGPGTRLTVT.

This chain connects TRBV18 to TRBJ2-7; 7 nucleotides agree with TRBD2. The CDR3 sequence is 15 residues long. Germline V CDR1 and CDR2: KGHSH, LQKENI. Trimming took 0 bases from V and 5 from J; bases not matched to a gene: 7. CDR3 protein: CASSPPPGRSNEQYF. DNA for the CDR3: TGTGCCAGCTCACCACCACCCGGGAGGAGCAACGAGCAGTACTTC.

The V gene is TRBV28, the J gene TRBJ1-2; D gene unclear. V lost 0 bases and J 8 bases, leaving 10 bases between the germline ends. From germline, CDR1 is MDHEN and CDR2 SYDVKM. The CDR3 sequence is 13 residues long. CDR3 in DNA: TGTGCCAGCAGTTTATGGGCAGAGGGCGGCTACACCTTC. It yields the protein CASSLWAEGGYTF.

V gene TRBV6-1 combines with J gene TRBJ2-2; a possible D gene is TRBD2 (6 bases). V lost 3 bases, J lost 2 bases, and 16 bases lay in between. The CDR3 has 17 amino acids. The germline CDR1 and CDR2 sequences are MNHNS and SASEGT. CDR3 sequence: CASSDFPPGVNTGELFF. CDR3 nucleotide sequence: TGTGCCAGCAGTGATTTCCCACCGGGGGTAAACACCGGGGAGCTGTTTTTT.

The V call is TRBV3-1 (or the pseudogene TRBV3-2), the J call TRBJ2-1, with D perhaps TRBD1 (5 bases). Trimming pared 4 bases from V and 8 bases from J, leaving 12 bases between. Germline values: CDR1 LGHDT, CDR2 YNNKEL (reference sequence). The CDR3 runs 13 residues. The CDR3 is CASSLQAGYEQFF. CDR3 sequence (DNA): TGTGCCAGCAGCCTACAGGCTGGTTATGAGCAGTTCTTC.

The rearrangement links TRBV4-1 to TRBJ2-3; D not certain. The CDR3 runs to 13 residues. Trimming cost V 0 bases and J 6 bases, with 7 bases left between them. Germline CDR1 reads MGHRA; CDR2 reads YSYEKL. Written as DNA, the CDR3 is TGCGCCAGCAGCCAAGATCCTAGGGATACGCAGTATTTT. It is translated as CASSQDPRDTQYF.

V is TRBV18 and J is TRBJ1-1; tentatively, D is TRBD1 (6 bases). V lost 3 bases to trimming and J lost 4 bases, with 21 bases between them. The CDR3 length is 17 residues. The germline V gene has CDR1 KGHSH and CDR2 LQKENI. CDR3 nucleotide sequence: TGTGCCAGCTCACCTCAAAAACAGGGAGGGCGGGCCACTGAAGCTTTCTTT. This translates into CASSPQKQGGRATEAFF.

The chain is built from TRBV18 and TRBJ2-7; D possibly corresponds to TRBD2 (6 bases). This CDR3 region has 15 residues. From germline, CDR1 is KGHSH and CDR2 LQKENI. Between the trimmed V and J ends, which lost 6 bases and 0 bases, there was a span of 15 bases. CDR3 region: CASSPVRGSSYEQYF. The DNA of the CDR3 is TGTGCCAGCTCCCCCGTACGGGGGAGCTCCTACGAGCAGTACTTC. Full variable domain (rest looked up from reference TRBV18 and TRBJ2-7): NAGVMQNPRHLVRRRGQEARLRCSPMKGHSHVYWYRQLPEEGLKFMVYLQKENIIDESGMPKERFSAEFPKEGPSILRIQQVVRGDSAAYFCASSPVRGSSYEQYFGPGTRLTVT.

The chain carries TRBV18 and TRBJ2-5, with TRBD2 as a possible D gene (6 bases). The germline V gene has CDR1 KGHSH and CDR2 LQKENI. The CDR3 is made up of 14 amino acids. The V end was cut by 0 bases, the J end by 5 bases, with 10 bases between. The CDR3 loop reads CASSPPTGVETQYF. The CDR3 DNA reads as TGTGCCAGCTCACCACCGACGGGGGTGGAGACCCAGTACTTC.

The chain uses TRBV10-1 and TRBJ1-3; 11 bases are shared with TRBD1. Per germline, CDR1 WNHNN and CDR2 SYGVQD (reference sequence). CDR3 size: 19 residues. The ends lost 7 bases at V and 8 bases at J; junction bases unmatched: 22. The CDR3 protein is CASTLFRPLLRDRGYTIYF. CDR3 DNA: TGCGCCAGCACCCTCTTCCGCCCACTCCTCCGGGACAGGGGGTACACCATATATTTT.

The chain employs TRBV29-1 and TRBJ2-7; no firm D call. In germline, CDR1 is SQVTM, CDR2 ANQGSEA. CDR3 length: 11 amino acids. V lost 5 bases and J 5 bases, leaving 10 bases between the germline ends. CDR3 loop: CSVRSVDEQYF. Written as DNA, the CDR3 is TGCAGCGTTAGGAGCGTCGACGAGCAGTACTTC.

This clone appeared a few times. CDR3: CASSLGPKGALSGNTIYF. CDR3 in DNA: TGTGCCAGCAGCTTAGGTCCCAAGGGGGCCCTCTCTGGAAACACCATATATTTT. V is TRBV11-2 and J is TRBJ1-3; 7 bases fit TRBD1. V shed 1 base and J 0 bases; nucleotides not matched to a gene: 9. Germline CDR1 SGHAT, CDR2 FQNNGV. This CDR3 contains 18 residues.

The chain recombines TRBV28 with TRBJ2-7; D is undetermined. Trimming stripped 3 bases from V and 3 bases from J, with 15 bases between. The CDR3 is made up of 15 amino acids. Germline assignment: CDR1 MDHEN and CDR2 SYDVKM. CDR3: CASSLPAGNFYEQYF. The CDR3 bases are TGTGCCAGCAGTTTGCCGGCAGGTAATTTCTACGAGCAGTACTTC. The full variable domain, its missing parts supplied by reference TRBV28 and TRBJ2-7, is DVKVTQSSRYLVKRTGEKVFLECVQDMDHENMFWYRQDPGLGLRLIYFSYDVKMKEKGDIPEGYSVSREKKERFSLILESASTNQTSMYLCASSLPAGNFYEQYFGPGTRLTVT.

This clone has only a few counts. The CDR3 is CASSPQGVGSNTGELFF. The CDR3 coding sequence is TGTGCCAGCAGCCCCCAAGGAGTCGGGTCTAACACCGGGGAGCTGTTTTTT. The genes are TRBV9 and TRBJ2-2; no reliable D call. CDR1 is SGDLS and CDR2 is YYNGEE in the germline V gene. The CDR3 loop spans 17 amino acids. V gave up 4 bases and J gave up 2 bases, with 18 bases separating them. Variable domain in full (rest from reference TRBV9 and TRBJ2-2): DSGVTQTPKHLITATGQRVTLRCSPRSGDLSVYWYQQSLDQGLQFLIQYYNGEERAKGNILERFSAQQFPDLHSELNLSSLELGDSALYFCASSPQGVGSNTGELFFGEGSRLTVL.

The rearrangement uses TRBV30 and TRBJ1-1; 11 nucleotides align to TRBD1. The J segment lost 3 bases and the V segment lost 1 base, leaving 10 bases of the junction unmatched. Germline V gene sequence: CDR1 GTSNPN, CDR2 SVGIG (reference sequence). The CDR3 extends over 17 amino acids. The DNA of the CDR3 is TGTGCCTGGAGTGCTGCCGGGACAGGGGGAATTGACACTGAAGCTTTCTTT. Encoded protein: CAWSAAGTGGIDTEAFF.

This clone was picked up a small number of times. In the same sample, other DNA sequences code for this CDR3. This chain connects TRBV7-9 to TRBJ2-7, with D possibly TRBD1 on 6 matching bases. V dropped 1 base and J dropped 2 bases, with 6 bases sitting between them. The CDR3 covers 13 residues. Germline CDR1 and CDR2: SEHNR and FQNEAQ (reference sequence). The CDR3, as DNA: TGTGCCAGCAGCTTAGGGGGGCCCTACGAGCAGTACTTC. Translated, it gives CASSLGGPYEQYF.

The CDR3 here is CASSQGSSGTYNEQFF. The CDR3 DNA is TGTGCCAGCAGCCAAGGTTCTAGCGGGACCTACAATGAGCAGTTCTTC. The V gene is TRBV3-1 (or the pseudogene TRBV3-2), the J gene TRBJ2-1; 9 nucleotides match TRBD2. CDR3 length equals 16 residues. CDR1 is LGHDT and CDR2 is YNNKEL in the germline V gene (reference sequence). V shed 1 base, J shed 2 bases, and the junction held 3 bases outside the gene matches.

The chain recombines TRBV5-4 with TRBJ2-2; 10 nucleotides line up with TRBD2. The CDR3 is 17 residues long. Trimming cost V 1 base and J 7 bases; bases outside gene matches: 10. CDR1 SGHNT and CDR2 YYREEE come from the germline V gene (reference sequence). The CDR3 sequence: CASSLPAGGPNSGELFF. In nucleotides, the CDR3 is TGTGCCAGCAGCTTGCCAGCGGGAGGGCCGAATAGCGGGGAGCTGTTTTTT.

The rearrangement joins TRBV10-2 to TRBJ1-5, with TRBD1 matching over 8 bases. CDR3 length: 14 amino acids. The germline V gene encodes CDR1 WSHSY and CDR2 SAAADI. Trimming took 5 bases from V and 7 from J; bases not matched to a gene: 7. The CDR3 bases are TGCGCCAGCAGTCCTCAGGGGGCAGGACAGCCCCAGCATTTT. Protein sequence: CASSPQGAGQPQHF.

The chain recombines TRBV7-9 with TRBJ2-1; TRBD2 matches 10 bases. The V segment lost 4 bases and the J segment 8 bases; nucleotides outside the gene matches: 8. This CDR3 contains 15 residues. Per germline, CDR1 SEHNR and CDR2 FQNEAQ (reference sequence). CDR3 sequence: CASSSLAGDVYEQFF. The CDR3 DNA is TGTGCCAGCAGCTCGCTAGCGGGAGATGTCTATGAGCAGTTCTTC.